Listed below are T cell receptor beta chains from one sample, sequenced in a study of T-cell reconstitution after alpha-beta-depleted transplantation in children. TCRdb used MiXCR to reprocess the PCR reads, holding one entry per CDR3 protein. The sample holds 17,000 or so distinct CDR3 sequences; roughly 12% are singletons and the top ten take over 55%. The specimen comprised PBMCs, mostly from graft donor cells, sampled 180 days after TCRalphabeta/CD19-depleted stem cell transplant. These receptors were taken from a boy under two years old who had a stem cell transplant for Wiskott-Aldrich syndrome, so the T cells may come from the graft donor. Each CDR3 is given with its conserved first and last residue. The order of the fields is J gene, D gene, V gene, clone size, CDR3 protein, CDR3 DNA. D genes are given only for firm matches. Where a row states a size, it is once, few, many or the class of an expanded clone; other rows omit it.

>TRBJ2-5|-|TRBV27|few
CASSLSPGSVGTQYF
TGTGCCAGCAGTTTATCGCCAGGTTCCGTAGGGACCCAGTACTTC
>TRBJ2-1|-|TRBV29-1|many
CSGSLTRSYNEQFF
TGCAGCGGATCACTCACCCGCTCCTACAATGAGCAGTTCTTC
>TRBJ1-4|-|TRBV7-9|-
CASSSLGGPVEKLFF
TGTGCCAGCAGCTCGTTGGGGGGCCCCGTTGAAAAACTGTTTTTT
>TRBJ1-4|-|TRBV18|-
CASSPQGSNEKLFF
TGTGCCAGCTCACCACAGGGGTCGAATGAAAAACTGTTTTTT
>TRBJ2-7|TRBD2|TRBV10-3|many
CAISESWGGSYEQYF
TGTGCCATCAGTGAGTCGTGGGGGGGTAGCTACGAGCAGTACTTC
>TRBJ1-2|TRBD1|TRBV12-3/TRBV12-4|few
CASSLPGQGRYGYTF
TGTGCCAGCAGTCTTCCGGGACAGGGGAGGTATGGCTACACCTTC
>TRBJ1-2|-|TRBV28|many
CASTSAGQTYGYTF
TGTGCCAGCACCTCTGCCGGACAGACCTATGGCTACACCTTC
>TRBJ2-1|-|TRBV20-1|few
CSARGMTRSGFSSYNEQFF
TGCAGTGCTAGAGGGATGACTAGAAGCGGTTTCAGCTCCTACAATGAGCAGTTCTTC
>TRBJ2-5|TRBD2|TRBV12-3/TRBV12-4|-
CASSLGGQSGRISKKTQYF
TGTGCCAGCAGTTTAGGGGGTCAAAGCGGGAGAATTAGTAAAAAGACCCAGTACTTC
>TRBJ2-1|-|TRBV4-1|-
CASSRGMGHSSYNEQFF
TGCGCCAGCAGCCGCGGGATGGGGCATTCCTCCTACAATGAGCAGTTCTTC
>TRBJ2-3|TRBD2|TRBV6-1|few
CASNGLAGGKDTQYF
TGTGCCAGCAACGGACTAGCGGGAGGAAAAGATACGCAGTATTTT
>TRBJ2-7|TRBD1|TRBV5-1|-
CASSLGTGAAEQYF
TGCGCCAGCAGCTTGGGGACAGGGGCCGCCGAGCAGTACTTC
>TRBJ2-7|-|TRBV20-1|many
CSATNSRGGSYEQYF
TGCAGTGCTACAAACTCACGAGGGGGCTCCTACGAGCAGTACTTC
>TRBJ2-1|-|TRBV20-1|many
CSAWTTIPGYNEQFF
TGCAGTGCGTGGACTACCATCCCGGGGTACAATGAGCAGTTCTTC
>TRBJ1-1|TRBD1|TRBV7-9|many
CASSYTGDTEAFF
TGTGCCAGCAGCTACACAGGGGACACTGAAGCTTTCTTT
>TRBJ1-4|TRBD1|TRBV19|few
CASNPDRFNEKLFF
TGTGCCAGTAACCCGGACAGGTTTAATGAAAAACTGTTTTTT
>TRBJ2-6|TRBD1|TRBV19|many
CASSMLDRGLGANVLTF
TGTGCCAGTAGTATGCTGGACAGGGGGCTTGGGGCCAACGTCCTGACTTTC
>TRBJ2-3|-|TRBV7-2|many
CASTIQYYTDTQYF
TGTGCCAGCACCATCCAGTATTACACAGATACGCAGTATTTT
>TRBJ2-2|-|TRBV6-1|many
CASSGTARSNTGELFF
TGTGCCAGCAGTGGGACCGCCCGGTCGAACACCGGGGAGCTGTTTTTT
>TRBJ2-1|TRBD1|TRBV9|many
CASGHRDRGYNEQFF
TGTGCCAGCGGCCACCGGGACAGGGGCTACAATGAGCAGTTCTTC
>TRBJ2-1|TRBD2|TRBV7-9|medium-sized
CASSSWGLADNEQFF
TGTGCCAGCAGCTCGTGGGGACTAGCGGACAATGAGCAGTTCTTC
>TRBJ2-7|TRBD2|TRBV3-1|-
CASSPRASASGRAHEQYF
TGTGCCAGCAGCCCAAGAGCGTCGGCTAGCGGGAGGGCCCACGAGCAGTACTTC
>TRBJ2-7|-|TRBV14|many
CASSPGVEQYF
TGTGCCAGCAGCCCCGGGGTCGAGCAGTACTTC